The entry that follows covers one TCR beta chain sequence. The antigen is not known. CDR3 size: 14 residues. Germline V gene data show CDR1 as SGHRS and CDR2 as YFSETQ. The V end lost 4 bases, the J end lost 2 bases, and 12 bases lay between the germline ends. Measured with immunoSEQ multiplex PCR; TCRdb has only the in-frame clones, and not every one. The repertoire holds about 88,000 clones, with approximately 94% as singletons. The sample originates from a study of graft-versus-host responses after intestinal transplantation. The origin of this receptor is a human donor who was the organ donor for an intestinal transplant. The material was unstimulated CD4+ T cells sorted from spleen or lymph node cells, obtained before transplant. The chain couples TRBV5-1 to TRBJ1-2; tentative D call: TRBD1 (5 bases). CDR3 sequence reads: CASSLQTENYGYTF. Here the CDR3 DNA reads TGCGCCAGCAGCCTACAGACAGAGAACTATGGCTACACCTTC.